This is a list of T cell receptor beta chains from one sample in a study of blood T cell repertoires in COVID-19. Sequencing used immunoSEQ multiplex PCR; TCRdb keeps in-frame clones, though not all of them. This table holds 100,000 to 150,000 clones, approximately 82% found once. The sequencing input was peripheral blood. The receptors were sampled from a man older than 75 with active or convalescent COVID-19. Each CDR3 is given with its conserved first and last residue. Each record gives: CDR3 length, V gene, J gene, D gene, CDR3 protein, CDR3 DNA. The D gene is left open where the match is weak.

13	TRBV12-3/TRBV12-4	TRBJ1-1	TRBD1	CASSKDRGPEAFF	TGTGCCAGCAGTAAGGACAGGGGGCCTGAAGCTTTCTTT
16	TRBV6-5	TRBJ2-7	TRBD1	CASSYSRTGGFYEQYF	TGTGCCAGCAGTTACTCACGGACAGGGGGCTTCTACGAGCAGTACTTC
14	TRBV5-1	TRBJ2-1	TRBD2	CASSLSGGSNEQFF	TGCGCCAGCAGCTTGAGCGGGGGGTCGAATGAGCAGTTCTTC
14	TRBV19	TRBJ2-7	.	CASSSRLGSYEQYF	TGTGCCAGTAGTTCGCGACTAGGAAGCTACGAGCAGTACTTC
13	TRBV11-2	TRBJ1-2	.	CASSPDFNYGYTF	TGTGCCAGCAGCCCAGATTTTAACTATGGCTACACCTTC
16	TRBV5-1	TRBJ1-5	TRBD1	CASKIPGQWVGQPQHF	TGCGCCAGCAAGATCCCGGGACAGTGGGTTGGGCAGCCCCAGCATTTT
15	TRBV7-2	TRBJ1-6	TRBD1	CASTLPGQGNSPLHF	TGTGCCAGCACCCTTCCGGGACAGGGTAATTCACCCCTCCACTTT
14	TRBV3-1/TRBV3-2	TRBJ1-2	.	CASSQAGVFYGYTF	TGTGCCAGCAGCCAGGCAGGGGTCTTCTATGGCTACACCTTC
16	TRBV7-2	TRBJ2-3	.	CASSLGPGQSTDTQYF	TGTGCCAGCAGCTTAGGTCCGGGACAAAGCACAGATACGCAGTATTTT
13	TRBV19	TRBJ1-1	.	CASSIGGGTEAFF	TGTGCCAGTAGTATAGGAGGGGGCACTGAAGCTTTCTTT
16	TRBV5-4	TRBJ2-3	TRBD2	CASSSRTSGGTDTQYF	TGTGCCAGCAGCTCAAGGACTAGCGGGGGAACAGATACGCAGTATTTT